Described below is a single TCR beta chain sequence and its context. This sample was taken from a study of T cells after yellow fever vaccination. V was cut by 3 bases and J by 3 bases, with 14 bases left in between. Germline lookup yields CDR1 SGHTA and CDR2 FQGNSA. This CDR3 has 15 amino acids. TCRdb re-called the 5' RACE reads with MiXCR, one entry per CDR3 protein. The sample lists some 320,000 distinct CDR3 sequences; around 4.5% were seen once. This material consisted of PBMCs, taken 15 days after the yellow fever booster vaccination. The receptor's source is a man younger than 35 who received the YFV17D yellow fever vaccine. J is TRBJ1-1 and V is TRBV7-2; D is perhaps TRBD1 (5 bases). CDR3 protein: CASSFRGGGYTEAFF. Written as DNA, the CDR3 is TGTGCCAGCAGCTTTAGGGGAGGTGGTTACACTGAAGCTTTCTTT.